This T cell receptor (beta chain) emerged from a study of shared clonotypes between healthy human individuals. This table comes from immunoSEQ multiplex PCR, and its TCRdb copy is limited to in-frame clones, with some not included. The sample has millions of clones; 95% are singletons. CDR1 and CDR2 (germline): SGDLS, YYNGEE. The CDR3 is made up of 14 amino acids. Trimming took 0 bases from V and 8 from J, leaving 11 bases between them. Specimen: naive CD4+ T cells sorted from blood. Subset indicated: CD45RA+ positively selected. The sequence came from a man between 18 and 35 years old in good health. This chain links TRBV9 with TRBJ1-4; TRBD1 might be the D (5 bases). DNA of the CDR3: TGTGCCAGCAGCGTAGGGGCAGGGTTGGAAAAACTGTTTTTT. Residues: CASSVGAGLEKLFF.